The 8 T cell receptor beta chains given below trace back to one sample, sequenced in a study of T cells expressing NK-cell markers. After re-calling the 5' RACE reads, TCRdb lists one entry per CDR3 protein, DNA absent. The ten most abundant clones cover roughly 5.5% of a sample with hundreds of thousands of distinct CDR3 sequences. The source material was blood T cells: a sorted CD56 or NKG2C T cell subset, CD4+ or CD8+ T cells, or bulk PBMC T cells (not recorded which). Receptors were obtained from a man aged 18-70 years in good health.

V is TRBV18 and J is TRBJ2-3; TCRdb reports TRBD2, a call that lacks DNA to check it against. Germline V gene data show CDR1 as KGHSH and CDR2 as LQKENI. The CDR3 extends over 16 amino acids. The CDR3 is CASSTQTSGGINTQYF.

V gene TRBV5-1 combines with J gene TRBJ1-1. The CDR3 contains 13 residues. CDR1 SGHRS and CDR2 YFSETQ come from the germline V gene. The CDR3 loop reads CASSLVERTEAFF.

V and J are TRBV11-2 and TRBJ2-1; there is no DNA to check the TCRdb D call of TRBD2. The germline V gene has CDR1 SGHAT and CDR2 FQNNGV. The CDR3 runs 15 residues. CDR3 in amino acids: CASRSNGLADNEQFF.

This chain joins TRBV18 and TRBJ2-7; TCRdb designates TRBD1, a call that cannot be tested without DNA. The CDR3 has 15 amino acids. CDR1 and CDR2 (germline): KGHSH, LQKENI. CDR3 region: CASSPIAGADYEQYF.

V is TRBV6-1 and J is TRBJ2-7; the TRBD1 assignment by TCRdb is unverifiable without DNA. The CDR3 loop spans 15 amino acids. From germline, CDR1 is MNHNS and CDR2 SASEGT. The chain's CDR3 is CASSQRDRGLHEQYF.

The chain is built from TRBV29-1 and TRBJ1-1; TCRdb's D call, TRBD1, is unchecked because there is no DNA. The V gene's germline CDR1 is SQVTM and CDR2 ANQGSEA. The CDR3 has 13 amino acids. The CDR3 region is CSVDSGTRGRAFF.

The rearrangement uses TRBV6-1 and TRBJ2-2; without DNA, the TCRdb call of TRBD1 cannot be checked. This CDR3 spans 13 amino acids. Germline V gene data show CDR1 as MNHNS and CDR2 as SASEGT. The chain's CDR3 is CASQGGYTGELFF.

This chain connects TRBV7-9 to TRBJ1-4; absent DNA, TCRdb's TRBD1 call cannot be checked. The CDR3 is 16 amino acids. Germline-derived CDR1 and CDR2 are SEHNR and FQNEAQ (reference sequence). This chain's CDR3 is CASSPRGAAGNEKLFF.